This T cell receptor (beta chain) was identified in a study of vaccination and CD4 T cells after COVID-19. In the study overall: Drawing of post-COVID samples took place a median roughly 100 days after diagnosis (range 35 to 161). Blood was drawn a median around 66 days post second dose, range 14 to 241.

Described treatment: approximately nine-day PBMC culture with coronavirus spike peptide pools or control peptides (ViraFEST assay). Half-medium replacement with fresh IL-2 medium took place on days 3 and 7. Sequenced with the Oncomine TCR Beta short-read assay was DNA taken from cultured CD4+ T cells. Once CD4+ T cells had been cultured, genomic DNA was extracted from them. TCRdb re-called the PCR reads with MiXCR, one entry per CDR3 protein. Found here are about 9,100 distinct CDR3 sequences, 50% to 75% of them singletons; the top ten hold roughly 12%. Trimming removed 6 bases from V and 16 bases from J, with 16 bases in between. The CDR3 sequence is 11 residues long. For this clonotype: Antigen: not known.

V is TRBV12-3 or TRBV12-4 and J is TRBJ2-1; tentative D call: TRBD2 (6 bases). The clonotype originates from a human donor with COVID-19. The sample consisted of cultured CD4+ T cells from blood, taken after SARS-CoV-2 vaccination. The CDR3 reads CASSTGSYGFF. CDR3 DNA sequence: TGTGCCAGCAGCACCGGGAGCTATGGATTCTTC.